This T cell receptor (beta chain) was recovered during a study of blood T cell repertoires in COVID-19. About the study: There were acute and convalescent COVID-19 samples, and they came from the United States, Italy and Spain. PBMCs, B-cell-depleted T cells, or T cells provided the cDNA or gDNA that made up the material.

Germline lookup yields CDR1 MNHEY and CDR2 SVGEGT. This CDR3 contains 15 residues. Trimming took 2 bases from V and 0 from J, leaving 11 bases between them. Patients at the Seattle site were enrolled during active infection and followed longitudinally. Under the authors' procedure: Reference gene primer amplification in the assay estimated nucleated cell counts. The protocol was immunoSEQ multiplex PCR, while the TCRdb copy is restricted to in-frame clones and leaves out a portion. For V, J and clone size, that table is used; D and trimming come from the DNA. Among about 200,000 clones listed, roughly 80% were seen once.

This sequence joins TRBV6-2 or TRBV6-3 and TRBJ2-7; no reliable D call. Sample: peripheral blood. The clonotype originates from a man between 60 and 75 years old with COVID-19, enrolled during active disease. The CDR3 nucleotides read TGTGCCAGCAGTTACGGCGGTTTAAACTCCTACGAGCAGTACTTC. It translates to CASSYGGLNSYEQYF.